This passage covers 9 T cell receptor beta chains from one sample sequenced in a study of T cells in Graves' hyperthyroidism and ophthalmopathy. Template material for amplifying TCR beta CDR3 regions consisted of RNA transcripts. First-round RT-PCR targeting the TCR CDR3 was performed with the HTBI primer set. TCRdb recomputed calls from the multiplex PCR reads with MiXCR, one row per CDR3 protein. The table includes some 720,000 distinct CDR3 sequences, roughly 15% detected once. Material for sequencing was blood. The receptors derive from a man younger than 30 with Graves' hyperthyroidism.

This clonotype was counted only a few times. The V and J genes are TRBV6-1 and TRBJ2-7; tentatively, D is TRBD1 (5 bases). V lost 8 bases to trimming and J lost 2 bases, with 16 bases between them. Germline V gene lookup returns CDR1 MNHNS and CDR2 SASEGT. CDR3 length: 14 residues. The CDR3 coding sequence is TGTGCCAGCTTGACTGATAGGGGTCCCTACGAGCAGTACTTC. This translates into CASLTDRGPYEQYF.

This clonotype showed up just a few times. The V and J genes are TRBV7-3 and TRBJ1-1, with D possibly being TRBD1 (6 bases). The V end lost 5 bases, the J end lost 6 bases, and 16 bases lay between the germline ends. Germline V CDR1 and CDR2: SGHTA, FQGTGA. The CDR3 has 14 amino acids. The CDR3, as DNA: TGTGCCAGCAGCCCGGAGTGGGGGGCCCCTGAAGCTTTCTTT. Amino acid sequence: CASSPEWGAPEAFF.

Points on this clonotype: The junction and the germline gene differ at one end; a read error may be behind it. The V gene is TRBV2, the J gene TRBJ1-2; D unclear. The CDR3 loop spans 14 amino acids. Germline V lookup: CDR1 SNHLY, CDR2 FYNNEI. This chain's CDR3 is CASRETTVGLGYTF. The CDR3 DNA reads TGTGCCAGCCGTGAAACAACAGTCGGTCTCGGCTACACCTTC.

The table lists this clonotype with many counts. The chain carries TRBV7-8 and TRBJ2-1, with 13 positions matching TRBD2. CDR1 is SGHVS and CDR2 is FQNEAQ in the germline V gene. V was pared by 2 bases and J by 3 bases, with 1 base of the junction left unmatched. The CDR3 contains 16 residues. CDR3 protein: CASSLWTSGGYNEQFF. The DNA of the CDR3 is TGTGCCAGCAGCTTATGGACTAGCGGGGGCTACAATGAGCAGTTCTTC.

At least ten counts were recorded for this clonotype. V usage is TRBV15 and J usage is TRBJ2-7, with TRBD1 matching over 8 bases. The CDR3 sequence is 14 residues long. V shed 5 bases and J 2 bases; nucleotides not matched to a gene: 5. Germline V gives CDR1 LNHNV, CDR2 YYDKDF (reference sequence). CDR3 protein: CATSVPGQAYEQYF. Here the CDR3 DNA reads TGTGCCACCAGCGTACCGGGACAGGCCTACGAGCAGTACTTC.

This clonotype was counted a few times. V usage is TRBV4-2 and J usage is TRBJ2-1; the D gene is possibly TRBD2 (7 bases). Germline V gene sequence: CDR1 LGHNA, CDR2 YNFKEQ. The CDR3 is made up of 17 amino acids. V lost 4 bases, J lost 3 bases, and 19 bases lay in between. The DNA of the CDR3 is TGTGCCAGCAGCCCGGGGGCCCCTAGCGGAGGCTACAATGAGCAGTTCTTC. Its protein product is CASSPGAPSGGYNEQFF.

This clonotype was found once. The chain uses TRBV7-3 and TRBJ2-2, with TRBD1 matching over 8 bases. This CDR3 comprises 15 residues. V gave up 6 bases and J gave up 1 base; unmatched junction bases: 4. Germline CDR1 and CDR2: SGHTA and FQGTGA. CDR3 sequence (DNA): TGTGCCAGCAGACTCGACAGGGGGAACACCGGGGAGCTGTTTTTT. Protein sequence: CASRLDRGNTGELFF.

This clonotype was counted ten times or more. The chain carries TRBV27 and TRBJ1-2; D not certain. The CDR3 runs 15 residues. V gave up 6 bases and J gave up 5 bases, with 19 bases separating them. CDR1 MNHEY and CDR2 SMNVEV come from the germline V gene (reference sequence). The CDR3 coding sequence is TGTGCCAGCAGCCCAGTTGCCAGTCCCAATTATGGCTACACCTTC. Translated: CASSPVASPNYGYTF.

DNA of the CDR3: TGTGCCAGCAGCCAAGATTGGCGTGTGAACACTGAAGCTTTCTTT. Amino acids: CASSQDWRVNTEAFF. This sequence joins TRBV14 and TRBJ1-1; D is undetermined. V lost 0 bases to trimming and J lost 0 bases, with 8 bases between them. The germline V gene has CDR1 SGHDN and CDR2 FVKESK. The CDR3 consists of 15 residues.